One and the same sample provided the 22 T cell receptor beta chains below, sequenced in a study of cytomegalovirus exposure and HLA in healthy donors. Both 60 Vbeta primers and 13 Jbeta primers went into the PCR. TCRdb keeps only in-frame clones here, not all; method: immunoSEQ multiplex PCR. Counted here are nearly 110,000 clones, approximately 81% occurring once; the ten biggest clones make up around 2.3%. The source material was PBMCs. The source is a man aged 25 to 45 in good health and CMV-seronegative.

The chain is built from TRBV11-2 and TRBJ1-2; 8 bases align to TRBD1. The CDR3 is made up of 13 amino acids. V lost 5 bases and J lost 8; bases outside the gene matches: 7. CDR1 and CDR2 (germline): SGHAT, FQNNGV. CDR3 loop: CASSPDRGEGYTF. CDR3 in DNA: TGTGCCAGCAGCCCAGACAGGGGAGAAGGCTACACCTTC. The entire variable domain, with the rest obtained from reference TRBV11-2 and TRBJ1-2, is as follows: EAGVAQSPRYKIIEKRQSVAFWCNPISGHATLYWYQQILGQGPKLLIQFQNNGVVDDSQLPKDRFSAERLKGVDSTLKIQPAKLEDSAVYLCASSPDRGEGYTFGSGTRLTVV.

This clone was detected only a few times. This chain uses TRBV9 with TRBJ2-7; no reliable D call. This CDR3 region has 12 residues. From germline, CDR1 is SGDLS and CDR2 YYNGEE. The V gene lost 4 bases and the J gene lost 0 bases, with 5 bases spanning the gap. CDR3 region: CASSSSSYEQYF. CDR3 sequence (DNA): TGTGCCAGCAGCTCCTCCTCCTACGAGCAGTACTTC.

The chain recombines TRBV4-2 with TRBJ2-2, with TRBD2 matching 14 bases. The V gene end was trimmed by 3 bases and the J gene end by 6 bases; junction bases not matched to a gene: 15. Germline V gene data show CDR1 as LGHNA and CDR2 as YNFKEQ. The CDR3 is made up of 20 amino acids. In nucleotides, the CDR3 is TGTGCCAGCAGCCACATTGCTGGCGGGACTAGCGGGAGAGAACCCGGGGAGCTGTTTTTT. Translated: CASSHIAGGTSGREPGELFF.

This clone was counted a few times. As DNA, the CDR3 is TGTGCCATTCAGACCCGGCCGGAGAAAAAACTGTTTTTT. Translated: CAIQTRPEKKLFF. This chain links TRBV28 with TRBJ1-4; D not resolved. This CDR3 spans 13 amino acids. Germline assignment: CDR1 MDHEN and CDR2 SYDVKM. V lost 10 bases and J lost 9, with 18 bases in between.

For this clone: At one boundary the junction diverges from the germline segment, which might be a read error. The chain couples TRBV6-6 to TRBJ1-4, with 8 bases identical to TRBD1. Germline assignment: CDR1 MNHNY and CDR2 SVGAGI (reference sequence). CDR3 size: 15 residues. DNA of the CDR3: TGTGCCAGCAGTCTATTCCAGGGGGCTAAGGAAAAACTGTTTTTT. As protein: CASSLFQGAKEKLFF.

This chain links TRBV7-3 with TRBJ1-1; no clear D gene. The CDR3 spans 14 residues. Deletions cut 5 bases from V and 4 bases from J, with 14 bases between. Germline CDR1 and CDR2: SGHTA and FQGTGA. The CDR3 region is CASSRLPGITEAFF. The DNA for the CDR3 is TGTGCCAGCAGCAGACTCCCCGGGATCACTGAAGCTTTCTTT.

The chain couples TRBV9 to TRBJ2-7, with a weak D call TRBD2 (6 bases). CDR3 length equals 13 residues. The germline V gene has CDR1 SGDLS and CDR2 YYNGEE. V gave up 6 bases and J gave up 6 bases, with 16 bases separating them. In DNA form, the CDR3 reads TGTGCCAGCAACCCTATTGGAGGGGTCGAGCAGTACTTC. The encoded protein is CASNPIGGVEQYF. Drawing the rest from reference TRBV9 and TRBJ2-7, the complete variable domain is DSGVTQTPKHLITATGQRVTLRCSPRSGDLSVYWYQQSLDQGLQFLIQYYNGEERAKGNILERFSAQQFPDLHSELNLSSLELGDSALYFCASNPIGGVEQYFGPGTRLTVT.

The chain employs TRBV9 and TRBJ2-1; a possible D gene is TRBD2 (6 bases). Per the germline V gene, CDR1 is SGDLS and CDR2 is YYNGEE. The V end was cut by 4 bases, the J end by 1 base, with 15 bases between. CDR3 length: 16 residues. For the CDR3, the DNA is TGTGCCAGCAGCTCCTCCGCGGGAAGGTCCTACAATGAGCAGTTCTTC. Its translation: CASSSSAGRSYNEQFF.

The CDR3 coding sequence is TGTGCCAGCGGCCCGACAGGGGGGAACGAGCAGTACTTC. Residues: CASGPTGGNEQYF. J is TRBJ2-7 and V is TRBV5-4; 9 nucleotides line up with TRBD1. With 7 bases clipped from V and 5 bases from J, the junction kept 7 bases outside the gene matches. Germline CDR1 is SGHNT and CDR2 is YYREEE (reference sequence). The length of the CDR3 is 13 residues.

V gene TRBV11-2 combines with J gene TRBJ2-1, with 12 bases matching TRBD2. This CDR3 is 14 amino acids long. Germline assignment: CDR1 SGHAT and CDR2 FQNNGV. The V and J ends lost 5 bases and 9 bases, in that order; junction bases with no gene match: 5. The CDR3 DNA is TGTGCCAGCAGCGAACGACTAGCGGGGGTTGAGCAGTTCTTC. Translated, it gives CASSERLAGVEQFF.

The V and J genes are TRBV5-1 and TRBJ1-6; no firm D call. CDR3 size: 17 residues. Trimming stripped 4 bases from V and 8 bases from J, with 22 bases between. The V gene's germline CDR1 is SGHRS and CDR2 YFSETQ. The CDR3 coding sequence is TGCGCCAGCAGCCCCCGAGTCGAGGGTAACCTTGATTCACCCCTCCACTTT. It encodes CASSPRVEGNLDSPLHF.

CDR3 sequence reads: CASATRVGELFF. The CDR3 nucleotides are TGTGCCAGCGCCACGAGGGTCGGGGAGCTGTTTTTT. The J gene is TRBJ2-2, the V gene TRBV6-5; TRBD2 might be the D (5 bases). In germline, CDR1 is MNHEY, CDR2 SVGAGI. Trimming shortened V by 8 bases and J by 7 bases, and 11 bases separated the two germline ends. The CDR3 has 12 residues.

In regard to this clone: Other DNA sequences in this sample translate to the same CDR3. This sequence joins TRBV5-1 and TRBJ1-1; D gene uncertain. CDR1 and CDR2 (germline): SGHRS, YFSETQ. The length of the CDR3 is 14 residues. Trimming stripped 0 bases from V and 0 bases from J, with 6 bases between. The CDR3 loop is CASSLDSLNTEAFF. DNA of the CDR3: TGCGCCAGCAGCTTGGACAGCCTGAACACTGAAGCTTTCTTT.

The J gene is TRBJ2-7, the V gene TRBV21-1; the DNA was not used to check the table's D call, TRBD2. TRBV21-1 is listed as a pseudogene. The CDR3 is 15 amino acids. The DNA for the CDR3 is TGTGCCAGCAATTACAGGAGGGTCTCTTCCTACGAGCAGTACTTC. It translates to CASNYRRVSSYEQYF.

The rearrangement links TRBV2 to TRBJ2-5; D gene unclear. Trimming removed 4 bases at V and 4 bases at J, with 16 bases between. The CDR3 loop spans 15 amino acids. CDR1 is SNHLY and CDR2 is FYNNEI in the germline V gene. The CDR3 DNA follows: TGTGCCAGCAGTGCGACCTCCAGTGGGCCAGAGACCCAGTACTTC. Translation: CASSATSSGPETQYF.

This rearrangement joins TRBV7-8 to TRBJ2-3, with TRBD2 as a possible D gene (6 bases). CDR3 size: 17 residues. V lost 5 bases to trimming and J lost 0 bases, with 18 bases between them. CDR1 and CDR2 from the germline V gene are SGHVS and FQNEAQ. The CDR3 spells CASSARGSGSSTDTQYF. The CDR3 region has the DNA TGTGCCAGCAGCGCCCGGGGGTCCGGTAGTAGCACAGATACGCAGTATTTT.

The genes are TRBV28 and TRBJ2-4; TRBD1 is a possible D gene (6 bases). The CDR3 is 16 amino acids. CDR1 MDHEN and CDR2 SYDVKM come from the germline V gene. The V end was cut by 5 bases, the J end by 0 bases, with 14 bases between. CDR3 bases: TGTGCCAGCAGTCGAATGACAGGTTTAGCCAAAAACATTCAGTACTTC. Protein sequence: CASSRMTGLAKNIQYF.

V is TRBV6-1 and J is TRBJ1-4, with D possibly TRBD1 on 5 matching bases. This CDR3 is 17 amino acids long. Germline V lookup: CDR1 MNHNS, CDR2 SASEGT. The V gene lost 0 bases and the J gene lost 0 bases, with 11 bases spanning the gap. DNA of the CDR3: TGTGCCAGCAGTGAAGCGTGGGGCGGACCAACTAATGAAAAACTGTTTTTT. Translated: CASSEAWGGPTNEKLFF.

The chain carries TRBV7-8 and TRBJ2-7, with no clear D. This CDR3 has 13 amino acids. The V end lost 3 bases, the J end lost 3 bases, and 9 bases lay between the germline ends. The V gene's germline CDR1 is SGHVS and CDR2 FQNEAQ. In DNA form, the CDR3 reads TGTGCCAGCAGCTTCCAACTGAGCTACGAGCAGTACTTC. Translating gives CASSFQLSYEQYF. The whole variable domain, remainder taken from reference TRBV7-8 and TRBJ2-7, is GAGVSQSPRYKVAKRGQDVALRCDPISGHVSLFWYQQALGQGPEFLTYFQNEAQLDKSGLPSDRFFAERPEGSVSTLKIQRTQQEDSAVYLCASSFQLSYEQYFGPGTRLTVT.

The genes are TRBV10-1 and TRBJ2-7; D might be TRBD1 (5 bases). V dropped 3 bases and J dropped 3 bases, with 9 bases sitting between them. Germline V gene sequence: CDR1 WNHNN, CDR2 SYGVQD (reference sequence). The CDR3 runs 13 residues. CDR3 sequence reads: CASSEIDSYEQYF. The DNA for the CDR3 is TGCGCCAGCAGTGAAATAGACAGCTACGAGCAGTACTTC.

This clone was seen more than once but under ten times. The chain couples TRBV6-5 to TRBJ2-1, with 7 bases lining up with TRBD2. V lost 0 bases, J lost 5 bases, and 7 bases stayed unmatched. Germline V gene data show CDR1 as MNHEY and CDR2 as SVGAGI. The CDR3 spans 16 residues. As DNA, the CDR3 is TGTGCCAGCAGTTACTCCGGGTGGGCGGGGGACAATGAGCAGTTCTTC. This codes for CASSYSGWAGDNEQFF.

Only a few counts were recorded for this clone. The chain links TRBV2 to TRBJ2-7; D is ambiguous. V lost 3 bases and J lost 0, with 9 bases in between. The V gene's germline CDR1 is SNHLY and CDR2 FYNNEI. The CDR3 is 14 residues long. CDR3 DNA sequence: TGTGCCAGCAGTGAGGAGAGTAGCTCCTACGAGCAGTACTTC. Translated, it gives CASSEESSSYEQYF.